This T cell receptor beta chain derives from a study of shared clonotypes between healthy human individuals. Regarding the study as a whole: Sharing across four donors was highest in naive CD4 (roughly 5%) and lowest in memory CD8 (roughly 0.4%). The researchers took only blood, and tissue repertoires probably look different.

This clone was counted a few times. What it recognizes is unknown. At the deep level, the assay was run. Profiled with immunoSEQ multiplex PCR; TCRdb holds only in-frame clones, not every one. Altogether about 1 million clones are present, approximately 72% being singletons, with the ten largest covering 1.2% to 1.5%. The CDR3 consists of 15 residues. The ends lost 6 bases at V and 2 bases at J; junction bases unmatched: 8. Germline V lookup: CDR1 MGHRA, CDR2 YSYEKL. The authors divided CD4+ cells into CD45RA+ naive and CD45RA-negative memory subsets. This rearrangement joins TRBV4-1 to TRBJ2-5; TRBD2 aligns across 8 bases. Sequencing input: memory CD4+ T cells sorted from blood. Subset: CD45RA-negative fraction. This TCR was sampled from a man aged 18 to 29 in good health. For the CDR3, the DNA is TGCGCCAGCAGACCGATGGAGCGGGGGCAAGAGACCCAGTACTTC. Its translation: CASRPMERGQETQYF.